This TCR beta chain was captured in a study of CD8 T cells in Susac syndrome. This CDR3 is 15 amino acids long. The V and J ends lost 1 base and 5 bases respectively, with 15 bases between them. The germline gives CDR1 SGHVS, CDR2 FQNEAQ. From blood CD8+ and CD4+ T cells, TCR beta sequences were generated. Healthy donors acted as controls, with matching for age and sex. Negative magnetic isolation gave CD8+ and CD4+ cells; FACS enriched CD8+ TEMRA. RNA totalling roughly 0.5 to 1 ug underwent reverse transcription with random hexamers. The authors amplified TCR beta CDR3 across 54 Vbeta and 13 Jbeta using immunoSEQ multiplex PCR. Each CDR3 protein is one row after TCRdb ran MiXCR on the immunoSEQ multiplex PCR reads. The table lists about 18,000 distinct CDR3 sequences, approximately 95% of them singletons.

Source material: CD8+ T cells from PBMCs. This rearrangement joins TRBV7-8 to TRBJ2-7; TRBD1 is a possible D gene (5 bases). This receptor was taken from a human donor in good health. The CDR3 nucleotides read TGTGCCAGCAGCTTAGTTTTAGGGGCTTCAGACGAGCAGTACTTC. This codes for CASSLVLGASDEQYF.